The rows below give T cell receptor beta chains drawn from one sample of a study of beta chain features in type 1 diabetes. Generated by immunoSEQ multiplex PCR, the TCRdb table keeps only in-frame clones and is missing some. The sample comprises about 360,000 clones, around 12% of which are singletons, and 0.017% rests with the top ten. The sequencing input was naive CD4+ T cells from blood. The receptors were gathered from a man aged 18 to 30 in good health. Both conserved end residues are part of each CDR3. A D gene is named only where the DNA matches it firmly. A clone size is listed for some rows: how often the clone was seen (once, few, many), or a class if it is expanded.

NA | TRBJ2-2 | TRBV5-4 | NA | TGTGCCAGCAGCTTGGGCGGGACCGGGGAGCTGTTTTTT | CASSLGGTGELFF
NA | TRBJ1-1 | TRBV4-3 | NA | TGCGCCAGCAGCCCCCGCGCACAGCTGAACACTGAAGCTTTCTTT | CASSPRAQLNTEAFF
few | TRBJ2-3 | TRBV19 | NA | TGTGCCAGTAGTACGGTTTTCAGGATGGCAGATACGCAGTATTTT | CASSTVFRMADTQYF
few | TRBJ2-7 | TRBV18 | NA | TGTGCCAGCTCCCCGAGGAGGGACTCCTACGAGCAGTACTTC | CASSPRRDSYEQYF
few | TRBJ2-5 | TRBV30 | TRBD1 | TGTGCCTGGAGCCCGGGGACAGTGTACCAAGAGACCCAGTACTTC | CAWSPGTVYQETQYF
NA | TRBJ2-7 | TRBV7-2 | TRBD2 | TGTGCCAGCAGCATTTCCGGGACTAGCGGGGTCCGCTCCTACGAGCAGTACTTC | CASSISGTSGVRSYEQYF
NA | TRBJ2-1 | TRBV29-1 | NA | TGCAGCGTCCCCTCCGGCGCGGGGACAGTGTTAAATGAGCAGTTCTTC | CSVPSGAGTVLNEQFF
NA | TRBJ2-3 | TRBV9 | NA | TGTGCCAGCTGCCCGGGACACCTTGCAGATACGCAGTATTTT | CASCPGHLADTQYF
few | TRBJ1-2 | TRBV14 | NA | TGTGCCAGCAGCGGTACAGGGAATAACTATGGCTACACCTTC | CASSGTGNNYGYTF
NA | TRBJ2-1 | TRBV4-1 | NA | TGCGCCAGCAGCCCGTTGAGGGCTAGCGTAGGCCATGAGCAGTTCTTC | CASSPLRASVGHEQFF
NA | TRBJ2-7 | TRBV10-3 | TRBD2 | TGTGCCATCAATAGCGGGAGGGCCCCCGAGCAGTACTTC | CAINSGRAPEQYF
few | TRBJ1-5 | TRBV29-1 | NA | TGCAGCGTTATCACAGGGAGCAATCAGCCCCAGCATTTT | CSVITGSNQPQHF
NA | TRBJ2-7 | TRBV27 | TRBD2 | TGTGCCAGCAGTGCCCTGACTAGCGGGAGGGTCCTCGAGCAGTACTTC | CASSALTSGRVLEQYF
NA | TRBJ2-5 | TRBV10-3 | TRBD1 | TGTGCCTTCCTAGACAGGGGTAGGGAGACCCAGTACTTC | CAFLDRGRETQYF
few | TRBJ1-6 | TRBV25-1 | NA | TGTGCCAGCAGTGTCACAGGATACAATTCACCCCTCCACTTT | CASSVTGYNSPLHF
few | TRBJ1-1 | TRBV7-9 | NA | TGTGCCAGCAGCTTCCAGGGCGGCACTGAAGCTTTCTTT | CASSFQGGTEAFF